The 9 T cell receptor beta chains presented below share a single source sample, sequenced in a study of blood T cell repertoires in COVID-19. Assay used: immunoSEQ multiplex PCR; TCRdb lists only in-frame clones, some missing. The data show fewer than 300,000 clones, with roughly 90% seen just once and approximately 2% held by the top ten. The source material was peripheral blood. The receptors were gathered from a young woman with COVID-19, enrolled during active disease.

The CDR3 coding sequence is TGCGCCAGCAAAGGCGGGAGAGGGACGGATACGCAGTATTTT. Protein sequence: CASKGGRGTDTQYF. The genes are TRBV5-1 and TRBJ2-3; TRBD2 aligns across 7 bases. The germline CDR1 and CDR2 sequences are SGHRS and YFSETQ. The CDR3 length is 14 residues. With V trimmed by 6 bases and J by 6 bases, 10 bases remained unmatched.

The chain has TRBV5-6 and TRBJ2-2; 12 bases align to TRBD2. The J segment lost 4 bases and the V segment lost 0 bases, leaving 1 base of the junction unmatched. Germline CDR1 SGHDT, CDR2 YYEEEE. The CDR3 extends over 16 amino acids. The CDR3 DNA is TGTGCCAGCAGCTTGGGACTAGCGGGAGTCACCGGGGAGCTGTTTTTT. The encoded protein is CASSLGLAGVTGELFF.

The chain links TRBV3-1 (or the pseudogene TRBV3-2) to TRBJ1-5; D not certain. This CDR3 has 14 amino acids. V shed 0 bases and J shed 5 bases, with 8 bases lying between them. Germline V gene sequence: CDR1 LGHDT, CDR2 YNNKEL (reference sequence). The CDR3 loop is CASSQDHSYQPQHF. The CDR3 DNA sequence: TGTGCCAGCAGCCAAGATCATAGTTATCAGCCCCAGCATTTT.

J is TRBJ1-2 and V is TRBV10-2; a weak D match, TRBD1 (5 bases). There are 12 residues in the CDR3. Deletions cut 8 bases from V and 8 bases from J, with 15 bases between. CDR1 is WSHSY, CDR2 SAAADI, per germline. Here the CDR3 reads CASFYGGGGYTF. CDR3 sequence (DNA): TGCGCCAGCTTTTACGGGGGAGGCGGCTACACCTTC.

The rearrangement links TRBV4-1 to TRBJ2-1, with 10 nucleotides matching TRBD2. The CDR3 extends over 13 amino acids. Germline V gene lookup returns CDR1 MGHRA and CDR2 YSYEKL. V lost 6 bases to trimming and J lost 7 bases; unmatched junction nucleotides: 3. CDR3 sequence reads: CASRGLAQNEQFF. CDR3 coding DNA: TGCGCCAGCAGGGGACTAGCGCAGAATGAGCAGTTCTTC.

As for this clone: The identical CDR3 is also encoded by other nucleotide sequences in the sample. V gene TRBV19 combines with J gene TRBJ1-2; 8 bases agree with TRBD1. Germline CDR1 reads LNHDA; CDR2 reads SQIVND (reference sequence). This CDR3 contains 14 residues. V gave up 4 bases and J gave up 3 bases; unmatched junction bases: 4. In nucleotides, the CDR3 is TGTGCCAGTAGTAGAACAGGGGGGGACTATGGCTACACCTTC. Residues: CASSRTGGDYGYTF.

This chain connects TRBV28 to TRBJ2-1, with TRBD2 matching 7 bases. The germline CDR1 and CDR2 sequences are MDHEN and SYDVKM. The CDR3 loop spans 14 amino acids. V lost 5 bases to trimming and J lost 4 bases; unmatched junction nucleotides: 5. The CDR3 sequence is CASSGLAVYNEQFF. CDR3 coding DNA: TGTGCCAGCAGTGGGCTAGCGGTTTACAATGAGCAGTTCTTC.

The V gene is TRBV6-5, the J gene TRBJ2-3; TRBD1 matches at 7 bases. V was pared by 6 bases and J by 4 bases, with 4 bases of the junction left unmatched. This CDR3 region has 13 residues. Germline V gene sequence: CDR1 MNHEY, CDR2 SVGAGI. The CDR3 nucleotides are TGTGCCAGCAGACCACAGGGGCCAGATACGCAGTATTTT. Its translation is CASRPQGPDTQYF.

The chain uses TRBV19 and TRBJ2-1; tentative D call: TRBD1 (5 bases). This CDR3 region has 14 residues. Trimming took 4 bases from V and 3 from J, leaving 10 bases between them. The germline V gene encodes CDR1 LNHDA and CDR2 SQIVND (reference sequence). CDR3: CASSTQGGYNEQFF. CDR3 in DNA: TGTGCCAGTAGTACCCAGGGTGGCTACAATGAGCAGTTCTTC.